A selection of T cell receptor beta chains follows, all from one sample in a study of CD8 T cells in Susac syndrome. TCRdb reanalysed the immunoSEQ multiplex PCR reads using MiXCR and keeps one entry per CDR3 protein. The sample carries around 190,000 distinct CDR3 sequences, roughly 95% recorded once. The sample consisted of CD4+ T cells from PBMCs. Every receptor here comes from a human donor in good health. CDR3s include the opening cysteine and the closing phenylalanine or tryptophan. Fields, in order: clone size, CDR3 length, D gene, J gene, V gene, CDR3 DNA, CDR3 protein. The D gene is left open where the match is weak. Clone sizes are given selectively: once, few, many, or a class where the clone is expanded.

. | 14 | . | TRBJ2-3 | TRBV7-2 | TGTGCCAGCAGCTTCACTTTGAATCCTGATACGCAGTATTTT | CASSFTLNPDTQYF
once | 16 | TRBD1 | TRBJ2-5 | TRBV14 | TGTGCCAGCAGCCAAGGCAGGGGGAACGTACAAGAGACCCAGTACTTC | CASSQGRGNVQETQYF
. | 13 | . | TRBJ2-7 | TRBV12-3/TRBV12-4 | TGTGCCAGCAGTTTTGGGGCCGGGTACGAGCAGTACTTC | CASSFGAGYEQYF
. | 15 | . | TRBJ2-1 | TRBV4-3 | TGCGCCAGCAGCCAAGATTGGGGGACGGGATTGCCTCAGTTCTTC | CASSQDWGTGLPQFF
. | 14 | . | TRBJ2-3 | TRBV20-1 | TGCAGTGCTCGGGGCCCTTATACACCAGATACGCAGTATTTT | CSARGPYTPDTQYF
. | 16 | . | TRBJ1-4 | TRBV9 | TGTGCCAGCAGCGGACGGGACACCACAACTAATGAAAAACTGTTTTTT | CASSGRDTTTNEKLFF
. | 14 | TRBD2 | TRBJ2-3 | TRBV20-1 | TGCAGTGCTCAACTAGCGGGAGTCACAGATACGCAGTATTTT | CSAQLAGVTDTQYF
. | 14 | . | TRBJ1-2 | TRBV9 | TGTGCCAGCAGCATCTGGGGAGGGGACTATGGCTACACCTTC | CASSIWGGDYGYTF
. | 13 | . | TRBJ2-5 | TRBV4-2 | TGTGCCAGCAGCCAAGGGGTGGAGGAGACCCAGTACTTC | CASSQGVEETQYF
. | 16 | TRBD1 | TRBJ2-6 | TRBV30 | TGTGCCTGGAGTAGGACAGGGGGCTCCGGGGCCAACGTCCTGACTTTC | CAWSRTGGSGANVLTF